The sequence of this T cell receptor beta chain was determined in a study of shared clonotypes between healthy human individuals. J was trimmed by 0 bases and V by 7 bases; bases with no gene match: 6. The CDR3 totals 15 residues. CDR1 is SNHLY, CDR2 FYNNEI, per germline. TCRdb keeps only in-frame clones here, not all; method: immunoSEQ multiplex PCR. The table lists approximately 2.3 million clones, over 90% of them singletons. The receptor's source is a man aged 18 to 30 in good health. Some clones in this sample may be carry-over from other donors' samples. The chain uses TRBV2 and TRBJ1-1, with TRBD1 matching 9 bases. The source material was naive CD4+ T cells from PBMCs. Subset denoted: CD45RA+ positively selected. CDR3 sequence: CASTRDRELNTEAFF. The CDR3 DNA reads as TGTGCCAGCACAAGGGACAGGGAACTGAACACTGAAGCTTTCTTT. Using reference TRBV2 and TRBJ1-1 for the parts outside the CDR3, the full variable domain is EPEVTQTPSHQVTQMGQEVILRCVPISNHLYFYWYRQILGQKVEFLVSFYNNEISEKSEIFDDQFSVERPDGSNFTLKIRSTKLEDSAMYFCASTRDRELNTEAFFGQGTRLTVV.